What follows describes a single TCR beta chain. TCRdb keeps only in-frame clones here, not all; method: immunoSEQ multiplex PCR. The data contain about 160,000 clones, 80% to 90% of them singletons. Germline CDR1 is SGHAT and CDR2 is FQNNGV. V dropped 1 base and J dropped 2 bases, with 11 bases sitting between them. The CDR3 spans 15 residues. This sample was taken from a study of blood T cell repertoires in COVID-19. The overall study: T cells, B-cell-depleted T cells, or PBMCs provided the cDNA or gDNA that served as material.

Sequencing used PBMCs or T cells enriched from blood (not recorded which). This TCR derives from a woman aged 45-59 years in a cohort exposed to, infected with or recovered from COVID-19 (not recorded which). J is TRBJ2-5 and V is TRBV11-2; D ambiguous. This chain's CDR3 is CASSLGGRQQETQYF. The CDR3 nucleotides read TGTGCCAGCAGCTTAGGTGGCAGACAACAAGAGACCCAGTACTTC.